The 28 T cell receptor beta chains below all came from one sample that was sequenced in a study of graft-versus-host responses after intestinal transplantation. These receptors have no known antigen. The data were produced by immunoSEQ multiplex PCR, yet TCRdb's version contains in-frame clones alone and is incomplete. Among about 96,000 clones listed, roughly 90% were seen once. This material consisted of unstimulated CD4+ T cells sorted from spleen or lymph node cells, taken before intestinal transplant. These receptor sequences come from a human donor who received an intestinal transplant.

This chain uses TRBV11-3 with TRBJ1-2, with 12 bases that match TRBD1. This CDR3 is 15 amino acids long. The V gene end was trimmed by 1 base and the J gene end by 8 bases; junction bases not matched to a gene: 5. CDR1 and CDR2 from the germline V gene are SGHNT and YENEEA. The CDR3 reads CASSLGDRGRRGYTF. The CDR3 nucleotides are TGTGCCAGCAGCTTAGGGGACAGGGGGCGCCGGGGCTACACCTTC.

The gene calls are TRBV28 and TRBJ2-7; D uncertain. This CDR3 has 12 amino acids. CDR1 is MDHEN and CDR2 is SYDVKM in the germline V gene. V lost 5 bases and J lost 3, with 8 bases in between. For the CDR3, the DNA is TGTGCCAGCAGTGACTCGGTCTACGAGCAGTACTTC. Its translation: CASSDSVYEQYF.

This chain uses TRBV5-4 with TRBJ2-3, with 9 bases identical to TRBD1. Germline V gives CDR1 SGHNT, CDR2 YYREEE (reference sequence). The CDR3 contains 16 residues. J lost 3 bases, V lost 4 bases, and 9 bases had no gene match. The CDR3 reads CASSKKTGGATDTQYF. DNA for the CDR3: TGTGCCAGCAGCAAAAAAACAGGGGGCGCGACAGATACGCAGTATTTT.

This rearrangement joins TRBV27 to TRBJ2-7; TRBD2 agrees at 11 bases. The CDR3 extends over 16 amino acids. Looked up from germline, CDR1 is MNHEY and CDR2 is SMNVEV (reference sequence). V lost 5 bases to trimming and J lost 2 bases; unmatched junction nucleotides: 8. The CDR3 is CASSARPSGRTYEQYF. As DNA, the CDR3 is TGTGCCAGCAGTGCCCGTCCTAGCGGGAGGACCTACGAGCAGTACTTC.

This rearrangement joins TRBV29-1 to TRBJ2-2; 9 bases agree with TRBD1. V lost 1 base to trimming and J lost 4 bases; unmatched junction nucleotides: 7. The germline V gene encodes CDR1 SQVTM and CDR2 ANQGSEA. The CDR3 length is 16 residues. The CDR3 loop is CSVEAGGQGGTGELFF. The CDR3 bases are TGCAGCGTTGAAGCAGGGGGACAGGGCGGCACCGGGGAGCTGTTTTTT.

The chain employs TRBV30 and TRBJ1-2; D is uncertain. The germline V gene has CDR1 GTSNPN and CDR2 SVGIG (reference sequence). V was shortened by 7 bases and J by 8 bases, with 20 bases between the two germline ends. CDR3 length equals 13 residues. CDR3 sequence reads: CASERVVLRGYTF. The CDR3 nucleotides are TGTGCCTCCGAGCGGGTCGTTTTACGGGGCTACACCTTC. The full variable domain, rest sourced from reference TRBV30 and TRBJ1-2, is SQTIHQWPATLVQPVGSPLSLECTVEGTSNPNLYWYRQAAGRGLQLLFYSVGIGQISSEVPQNLSASRPQDRQFILSSKKLLLSDSGFYLCASERVVLRGYTFGSGTRLTVV.

Only a few counts were recorded for this clone. The chain's CDR3 is CASSSGTAPNQPQHF. Here the CDR3 DNA reads TGTGCCAGCAGCTCCGGGACAGCACCCAATCAGCCCCAGCATTTT. The V gene is TRBV2, the J gene TRBJ1-5; 7 bases match TRBD1. Germline CDR1 is SNHLY and CDR2 is FYNNEI. The CDR3 length is 15 residues. Trimming cost V 6 bases and J 3 bases; bases outside gene matches: 8.

This clone was seen just once. The J gene is TRBJ2-5, the V gene TRBV30, with D unresolved. Trimming took off 0 bases at V and 5 bases at J, with 10 bases between the two ends. Germline-derived CDR1 and CDR2 are GTSNPN and SVGIG (reference sequence). This CDR3 spans 13 amino acids. Here the CDR3 DNA reads TGTGCCTGGAGTGTGTCCACTCTGGAGACCCAGTACTTC. Its translation is CAWSVSTLETQYF.

J is TRBJ2-7 and V is TRBV10-3; D not certain. CDR1 and CDR2 (germline): ENHRY, SYGVKD. CDR3 length: 14 amino acids. V was shortened by 2 bases and J by 5 bases, with 13 bases between the two germline ends. CDR3 residues: CAISERAEAHEQYF. The CDR3 region has the DNA TGTGCCATCAGTGAGAGAGCCGAGGCGCACGAGCAGTACTTC.

This clone was seen only once. The chain carries TRBV28 and TRBJ2-2, with D hard to call. V was shortened by 1 base and J by 1 base, with 4 bases between the two germline ends. CDR3 length: 14 amino acids. Germline V CDR1 and CDR2: MDHEN, SYDVKM. This CDR3 reads CASSLYRNTGELFF. As DNA, the CDR3 is TGTGCCAGCAGTTTATACAGGAACACCGGGGAGCTGTTTTTT. The full variable domain, completed using reference TRBV28 and TRBJ2-2, is DVKVTQSSRYLVKRTGEKVFLECVQDMDHENMFWYRQDPGLGLRLIYFSYDVKMKEKGDIPEGYSVSREKKERFSLILESASTNQTSMYLCASSLYRNTGELFFGEGSRLTVL.

This chain connects TRBV7-3 to TRBJ2-1; 13 bases match TRBD2. Germline V CDR1 and CDR2: SGHTA, FQGTGA. V was pared by 5 bases and J by 4 bases, with 5 bases of the junction left unmatched. This CDR3 region has 16 residues. For the CDR3, the DNA is TGTGCCAGCAGCCCCCCGACTAGCGGGGGGTACAATGAGCAGTTCTTC. It specifies CASSPPTSGGYNEQFF.

The chain joins TRBV5-1 to TRBJ2-1, with 10 bases that match TRBD2. The CDR3 extends over 14 amino acids. J gave up 2 bases and V 4 bases, and 0 bases lay outside the gene matches. CDR1 and CDR2 (germline): SGHRS, YFSETQ. The CDR3 loop reads CASSGLAAYNEQFF. CDR3 DNA sequence: TGCGCCAGCAGCGGACTAGCGGCCTACAATGAGCAGTTCTTC.

The rearrangement uses TRBV6-5 and TRBJ1-6; 8 nucleotides line up with TRBD1. Germline loops: CDR1 MNHEY, CDR2 SVGAGI. The length of the CDR3 is 14 residues. The ends lost 5 bases at V and 7 bases at J; junction bases unmatched: 4. CDR3 loop: CASSPRDRNSPLHF. The CDR3, as DNA: TGTGCCAGCAGTCCCCGGGACAGGAATTCACCCCTCCACTTT.

The chain carries TRBV11-2 and TRBJ1-1; a weak D match, TRBD1 (5 bases). The germline CDR1 and CDR2 sequences are SGHAT and FQNNGV. The V end was cut by 5 bases, the J end by 3 bases, with 10 bases between. The CDR3 has 13 residues. This chain's CDR3 is CASSPDTHTEAFF. CDR3 nucleotides: TGTGCCAGCAGCCCGGACACTCACACTGAAGCTTTCTTT.

The chain joins TRBV19 to TRBJ1-4, with no clear D. Germline CDR1 reads LNHDA; CDR2 reads SQIVND (reference sequence). There are 15 residues in the CDR3. The V gene lost 5 bases and the J gene lost 0 bases, with 10 bases spanning the gap. This CDR3 reads CASSPYMATNEKLFF. The CDR3 DNA sequence: TGTGCCAGTAGTCCCTATATGGCAACTAATGAAAAACTGTTTTTT. The full variable domain, its missing parts supplied by reference TRBV19 and TRBJ1-4, is DGGITQSPKYLFRKEGQNVTLSCEQNLNHDAMYWYRQDPGQGLRLIYYSQIVNDFQKGDIAEGYSVSREKKESFPLTVTSAQKNPTAFYLCASSPYMATNEKLFFGSGTQLSVL.

This chain uses TRBV6-1 with TRBJ1-2, with a weak D call TRBD1 (5 bases). Germline V gene lookup returns CDR1 MNHNS and CDR2 SASEGT. The CDR3 runs to 13 residues. The V end lost 4 bases, the J end lost 4 bases, and 10 bases lay between the germline ends. The CDR3 loop reads CASSVSGGYGYTF. The CDR3 nucleotides read TGTGCCAGCAGTGTTTCCGGGGGCTATGGCTACACCTTC.

This clone was seen only a few times. This chain joins TRBV7-2 and TRBJ2-7, with D perhaps matching TRBD2 (5 bases). CDR3 length: 14 amino acids. Trimming left V 5 bases short and J 2 bases short, with 13 bases between. Germline assignment: CDR1 SGHTA and CDR2 FQGNSA. The CDR3 bases are TGTGCCAGCAGCCCATGGACTCGCCCCTACGAGCAGTACTTC. Translated, it gives CASSPWTRPYEQYF.

V and J are TRBV18 and TRBJ2-5; 7 bases line up with TRBD2. V gave up 2 bases and J gave up 1 base; unmatched junction bases: 4. The CDR3 length is 15 residues. CDR1 KGHSH and CDR2 LQKENI come from the germline V gene. The CDR3 DNA reads as TGTGCCAGCTCACCATTCTCGGGGGGCCAAGAGACCCAGTACTTC. As protein: CASSPFSGGQETQYF.

This chain uses TRBV2 with TRBJ1-2, with 7 positions matching TRBD1. The junction had 3 bases not matched to a gene; V was cut back by 6 bases and J by 2 bases. This CDR3 spans 13 amino acids. Germline V gene lookup returns CDR1 SNHLY and CDR2 FYNNEI. DNA of the CDR3: TGTGCCAGCAGCCTGGGACAGAACTATGGCTACACCTTC. Its translation is CASSLGQNYGYTF.

The chain links TRBV5-4 to TRBJ1-1; 8 bases agree with TRBD1. The CDR3 is made up of 16 amino acids. The V segment lost 3 bases and the J segment 2 bases; nucleotides outside the gene matches: 9. The V gene's germline CDR1 is SGHNT and CDR2 YYREEE (reference sequence). The CDR3 nucleotides read TGTGCCAGCAGCTCGGGATCCGGACAGGGAAACACTGAAGCTTTCTTT. Amino acid sequence: CASSSGSGQGNTEAFF.

The genes are TRBV15 and TRBJ2-1, with 12 nucleotides matching TRBD2. Looked up from germline, CDR1 is LNHNV and CDR2 is YYDKDF (reference sequence). V lost 4 bases and J lost 3; bases outside the gene matches: 7. The CDR3 runs 17 residues. The CDR3 spells CATSTGRTSGIYNEQFF. CDR3 nucleotide sequence: TGTGCCACCAGCACTGGAAGGACTAGCGGGATCTACAATGAGCAGTTCTTC.

The chain is built from TRBV4-3 and TRBJ2-1; D remains unclear. V was clipped by 3 bases and J by 6 bases, with 21 bases between them. CDR1 is LGHNA, CDR2 YSLEER, per germline. This CDR3 comprises 17 residues. In DNA, the CDR3 is TGCGCCAGCAGCCATTCTAATACCCGGTCTCCGGGCAATGAGCAGTTCTTC. This gives the protein CASSHSNTRSPGNEQFF.

This clone has just one count. The chain employs TRBV9 and TRBJ1-2; a weak D match, TRBD1 (5 bases). There are 15 residues in the CDR3. Germline V gene lookup returns CDR1 SGDLS and CDR2 YYNGEE. Trimming cost V 3 bases and J 3 bases, with 15 bases left between them. The CDR3 here is CASSAAGGKDYGYTF. The CDR3 nucleotides are TGTGCCAGCAGCGCAGCGGGGGGGAAGGACTATGGCTACACCTTC.

The V call is TRBV6-1, the J call TRBJ1-5; D unresolved. This CDR3 comprises 14 residues. The V end was cut by 10 bases, the J end by 3 bases, with 16 bases between. The germline CDR1 and CDR2 sequences are MNHNS and SASEGT. The DNA of the CDR3 is TGTGCCACGTTATCCACAAGTATCAATCAGCCCCAGCATTTT. Its protein product is CATLSTSINQPQHF.

The rearrangement links TRBV11-2 to TRBJ2-5; TRBD2 agrees at 12 bases. Trimming removed 4 bases from V and 1 base from J; junction bases left unmatched: 7. The CDR3 sequence is 17 residues long. CDR1 is SGHAT, CDR2 FQNNGV, per germline. The CDR3 sequence: CASSYGPGLAGQETQYF. The CDR3 DNA reads as TGTGCCAGCAGCTACGGACCGGGACTAGCGGGCCAAGAGACCCAGTACTTC.

The chain carries TRBV7-2 and TRBJ1-2, with TRBD1 identical over 7 bases. The length of the CDR3 is 13 residues. V trimming: 5 bases; J trimming: 4 bases; junction bases outside the gene matches: 4. In germline, CDR1 is SGHTA, CDR2 FQGNSA. CDR3 region: CASSLGTAYGYTF. CDR3 coding DNA: TGTGCCAGCAGCCTCGGGACAGCCTATGGCTACACCTTC.

V gene TRBV6-6 combines with J gene TRBJ1-5; D unresolved. V dropped 2 bases and J dropped 2 bases, with 4 bases sitting between them. The CDR3 extends over 13 amino acids. Germline CDR1 reads MNHNY; CDR2 reads SVGAGI (reference sequence). In nucleotides, the CDR3 is TGTGCCAGCAGTTACGTCGGCAATCAGCCCCAGCATTTT. Translation gives CASSYVGNQPQHF.

The CDR3, as DNA: TGTGCCAGCAGCTTAGAACGCCTAGCGGGGGGGCGTGGAGAGACCCAGTACTTC. Its protein product is CASSLERLAGGRGETQYF. This chain joins TRBV7-7 and TRBJ2-5, with 12 bases that match TRBD2. The germline gives CDR1 SSHAT, CDR2 FNYEAQ (reference sequence). The CDR3 covers 18 residues. The V and J ends lost 1 base and 4 bases, in that order; junction bases with no gene match: 10. The whole variable domain, filled in from reference TRBV7-7 and TRBJ2-5, reads GAGVSQSPRYKVTKRGQDVTLRCDPISSHATLYWYQQALGQGPEFLTYFNYEAQPDKSGLPSDRFSAERPEGSISTLTIQRTEQRDSAMYRCASSLERLAGGRGETQYFGPGTRLLVL.